Each of the 24 T cell receptor beta chains below was sequenced from the same sample in a study of blood T cell repertoires in COVID-19. Only in-frame clones appear in the TCRdb table, and some are missing; sequencing was by immunoSEQ multiplex PCR. The sample lists 250,000 or so clones; roughly nine tenths were seen once. Sequencing was performed on peripheral blood. The receptors originated from a woman aged 40 to 49 who had recovered from COVID-19.

In this sample, this clone turned up once. The chain links TRBV24-1 to TRBJ2-2, with 7 bases identical to TRBD1. This CDR3 has 16 residues. V shed 3 bases and J 5 bases; nucleotides not matched to a gene: 8. CDR1 and CDR2 (germline): KGHDR, SFDVKD. CDR3 amino acids: CATSDRGQVRTGELFF. The DNA for the CDR3 is TGTGCCACCAGTGATCGAGGACAGGTCAGGACCGGGGAGCTGTTTTTT.

The chain couples TRBV19 to TRBJ2-2; tentatively, D is TRBD2 (7 bases). With 4 bases removed from V and 0 bases from J, the gap between germline ends came to 12 bases. There are 16 residues in the CDR3. From germline, CDR1 is LNHDA and CDR2 SQIVND (reference sequence). The CDR3 bases are TGTGCCAGTAGTACCCCGGGGGGCGCGAACACCGGGGAGCTGTTTTTT. Translating gives CASSTPGGANTGELFF.

J is TRBJ2-5 and V is TRBV29-1; D is ambiguous. Germline V gene data show CDR1 as SQVTM and CDR2 as ANQGSEA. Trimming took 4 bases from V and 2 from J, leaving 5 bases between them. This CDR3 has 11 residues. CDR3 bases: TGCAGCGTTGCCCCGCAAGAGACCCAGTACTTC. Translated, it gives CSVAPQETQYF.

The chain couples TRBV5-4 to TRBJ2-2, with 7 bases aligning to TRBD2. CDR3 size: 13 residues. The germline V gene encodes CDR1 SGHNT and CDR2 YYREEE (reference sequence). The V gene end was trimmed by 5 bases and the J gene end by 6 bases; junction bases not matched to a gene: 4. The CDR3 protein is CASSTTSPGELFF. The CDR3 bases are TGTGCCAGCAGTACGACTAGCCCCGGGGAGCTGTTTTTT.

The chain links TRBV6-1 to TRBJ2-7; D perhaps matches TRBD2 (5 bases). V was shortened by 3 bases and J by 0 bases, with 9 bases between the two germline ends. CDR1 and CDR2 from the germline V gene are MNHNS and SASEGT. The CDR3 loop spans 14 amino acids. The CDR3 DNA is TGTGCCAGCAGTGAGGCGGGCAGCTCCTACGAGCAGTACGTC. This codes for CASSEAGSSYEQYV.

The chain uses TRBV27 and TRBJ1-1, with D hard to call. Deletions cut 2 bases from V and 9 bases from J, with 19 bases between. Germline V gene lookup returns CDR1 MNHEY and CDR2 SMNVEV (reference sequence). The CDR3 runs 15 residues. CDR3 sequence: CASSLMAITGSKAFF. As DNA, the CDR3 is TGTGCCAGCAGTTTAATGGCTATAACCGGGAGCAAAGCTTTCTTT.

The chain is built from TRBV6-6 and TRBJ1-1; a weak D match, TRBD1 (5 bases). Germline loops: CDR1 MNHNY, CDR2 SVGAGI (reference sequence). V lost 5 bases and J lost 3, with 10 bases in between. The CDR3 totals 13 residues. This CDR3 is CASSTDRDTEAFF. CDR3 DNA sequence: TGTGCCAGCAGTACCGACAGAGACACTGAAGCTTTCTTT.

The V and J genes are TRBV27 and TRBJ1-5, with a possible D match to TRBD1 (6 bases). The CDR3 is 16 amino acids. V shed 4 bases and J shed 5 bases, with 18 bases lying between them. Germline-derived CDR1 and CDR2 are MNHEY and SMNVEV (reference sequence). The CDR3: CASSSAFGTSYQPQHF. In DNA form, the CDR3 reads TGTGCCAGCAGTTCAGCTTTCGGGACATCCTATCAGCCCCAGCATTTT.

V and J are TRBV27 and TRBJ2-1; tentatively, D is TRBD1 (5 bases). The ends were cut back, 6 bases at V and 6 bases at J, with 24 bases in the middle. This CDR3 is 17 amino acids long. Germline CDR1 MNHEY, CDR2 SMNVEV (reference sequence). CDR3 protein: CASSSARGIENPNEQFF. The DNA for the CDR3 is TGTGCCAGCAGCTCTGCTAGGGGCATAGAAAACCCCAATGAGCAGTTCTTC.

This rearrangement joins TRBV11-2 to TRBJ2-1; 9 bases are shared with TRBD2. J was trimmed by 10 bases and V by 5 bases; bases with no gene match: 12. There are 15 residues in the CDR3. Germline assignment: CDR1 SGHAT and CDR2 FQNNGV. CDR3 in amino acids: CASSPLSISGSEQFF. The CDR3 DNA reads as TGTGCCAGCAGCCCACTATCTATTAGCGGGAGCGAGCAGTTCTTC.

In its sample, this clone was seen a few times. CDR3 sequence (DNA): TGTGCCAGCAGCTCCACAGGGGGTAATTCACCCCTCCACTTT. Residues: CASSSTGGNSPLHF. V and J are TRBV7-9 and TRBJ1-6; 8 positions agree with TRBD1. Germline V gene lookup returns CDR1 SEHNR and CDR2 FQNEAQ (reference sequence). This CDR3 spans 14 amino acids. Unmatched junction bases numbered 2, after V lost 4 bases and J lost 6 bases.

This rearrangement joins TRBV12-2 to TRBJ2-7; TRBD2 is taken as the D call from the table, unchecked against the DNA. TRBV12-2 is annotated as a pseudogene. CDR3 length: 16 amino acids. The DNA for the CDR3 is TGTGCAAGTCGCTTCTACGAACGGACTAGCGGGAGACAGCAGTACGTC. This encodes CASRFYERTSGRQQYV.

V usage is TRBV18 and J usage is TRBJ2-1; no clear D gene. Looked up from germline, CDR1 is KGHSH and CDR2 is LQKENI. This CDR3 region has 14 residues. Trimming removed 3 bases at V and 5 bases at J, with 11 bases between. Here the CDR3 DNA reads TGTGCCAGCTCACCTCCGAACACGAACAATGAGCAGTTCTTC. Translated, it gives CASSPPNTNNEQFF. Variable domain in full (rest from reference TRBV18 and TRBJ2-1): NAGVMQNPRHLVRRRGQEARLRCSPMKGHSHVYWYRQLPEEGLKFMVYLQKENIIDESGMPKERFSAEFPKEGPSILRIQQVVRGDSAAYFCASSPPNTNNEQFFGPGTRLTVL.

The chain is built from TRBV7-2 and TRBJ2-2; D remains unclear. Per germline, CDR1 SGHTA and CDR2 FQGNSA. V was clipped by 5 bases and J by 0 bases, with 13 bases between them. The CDR3 sequence is 16 residues long. DNA for the CDR3: TGTGCCAGCAGCCCACCCGAAAGAGCGAACACCGGGGAGCTGTTTTTT. Translated, it gives CASSPPERANTGELFF.

This clone has more than one count but fewer than ten. The genes are TRBV2 and TRBJ1-2; unclear D gene. The CDR3 covers 13 residues. In germline, CDR1 is SNHLY, CDR2 FYNNEI. V was shortened by 7 bases and J by 4 bases, with 13 bases between the two germline ends. In DNA form, the CDR3 reads TGTGCCAGCACTACCCTCCCCGGCTATGGCTACACCTTC. It codes for CASTTLPGYGYTF.

The chain recombines TRBV10-3 with TRBJ2-7; TRBD1 aligns across 9 bases. The trim removed 4 bases at V and 3 bases at J, leaving 4 bases unmatched. Looked up from germline, CDR1 is ENHRY and CDR2 is SYGVKD. The CDR3 has 14 amino acids. The CDR3 reads CAISAAGQGYEQYV. The CDR3 DNA reads as TGTGCCATCAGTGCCGCGGGACAGGGCTACGAGCAGTACGTC.

The CDR3 nucleotides are TGTGCCAGCAGCCCAGGGCGAGACACTGAAGCTTTCTTT. It codes for CASSPGRDTEAFF. This chain joins TRBV7-8 and TRBJ1-1; the D gene is possibly TRBD1 (5 bases). CDR3 size: 13 residues. Trimming removed 5 bases at V and 3 bases at J, with 10 bases between. Germline CDR1 reads SGHVS; CDR2 reads FQNEAQ.

The CDR3 here is CASSFSGTSGNTIYF. CDR3 bases: TGTGCCAGCAGCTTCTCCGGGACTTCTGGAAACACCATATATTTT. The chain carries TRBV5-4 and TRBJ1-3; D may be TRBD1 (5 bases). Germline loops: CDR1 SGHNT, CDR2 YYREEE (reference sequence). The CDR3 extends over 15 amino acids. Trimming removed 2 bases at V and 1 base at J, with 10 bases between. The variable domain in full, completed from reference TRBV5-4 and TRBJ1-3, reads ETGVTQSPTHLIKTRGQQVTLRCSSQSGHNTVSWYQQALGQGPQFIFQYYREEENGRGNFPPRFSGLQFPNYSSELNVNALELDDSALYLCASSFSGTSGNTIYFGEGSWLTVV.

V gene TRBV6-5 combines with J gene TRBJ1-2; 7 bases line up with TRBD1. There are 14 residues in the CDR3. V lost 7 bases, J lost 7 bases, and 12 bases stayed unmatched. Looked up from germline, CDR1 is MNHEY and CDR2 is SVGAGI. CDR3 region: CASTLLEGAGGYTF. DNA of the CDR3: TGTGCCAGCACCCTATTAGAGGGGGCCGGTGGCTACACCTTC.

The rearrangement uses TRBV7-9 and TRBJ1-1, with TRBD1 matching 8 bases. The V segment lost 1 base and the J segment 5 bases; nucleotides outside the gene matches: 6. The germline V gene encodes CDR1 SEHNR and CDR2 FQNEAQ (reference sequence). The CDR3 covers 15 residues. CDR3 DNA: TGTGCCAGCAGCTTAGGATCAGGGGGCTGGACTGAAGCTTTCTTT. Translation: CASSLGSGGWTEAFF. Using reference TRBV7-9 and TRBJ1-1 for the parts outside the CDR3, the full variable domain is DTGVSQNPRHKITKRGQNVTFRCDPISEHNRLYWYRQTLGQGPEFLTYFQNEAQLEKSRLLSDRFSAERPKGSFSTLEIQRTEQGDSAMYLCASSLGSGGWTEAFFGQGTRLTVV.

The V call is TRBV5-8, the J call TRBJ2-3; 13 nucleotides line up with TRBD2. This CDR3 comprises 17 residues. Germline CDR1 and CDR2: SGHTS and YDEGEE. V was clipped by 0 bases and J by 5 bases; unmatched bases: 6. CDR3: CASSLERGLAGRDTQYF. CDR3 nucleotides: TGTGCCAGCAGCTTGGAGCGGGGACTAGCGGGACGAGATACGCAGTATTTT.

This clone was seen a single time. The rearrangement links TRBV10-3 to TRBJ2-5; possible D gene TRBD1, 5 bases. CDR3 length: 15 residues. V was pared by 0 bases and J by 1 base, with 9 bases between. Per germline, CDR1 ENHRY and CDR2 SYGVKD. CDR3 DNA sequence: TGTGCCATCAGTGAGTCGCCTAGGGGCCAAGAGACCCAGTACTTC. This sequence encodes CAISESPRGQETQYF.

The chain's CDR3 is CASRTQGNTEAFF. The CDR3 region has the DNA TGCGCCAGCAGAACACAGGGCAACACTGAAGCTTTCTTT. V usage is TRBV4-1 and J usage is TRBJ1-1, with a tentative D call TRBD1 (6 bases). Deletions cut 6 bases from V and 2 bases from J, with 10 bases between. The CDR3 runs 13 residues. Per the germline V gene, CDR1 is MGHRA and CDR2 is YSYEKL.

Regarding this clone: The junction differs from germline at one of its ends, possibly a read error. The V and J genes are TRBV6-2 or TRBV6-3 and TRBJ1-2, with 8 bases aligning to TRBD1. Per the germline V gene, CDR1 is MNHEY and CDR2 is SVGEGT. CDR3 length equals 11 residues. DNA for the CDR3: TGTGCCAGCAGTTACCCGGACAGGGCTGCCTTC. It codes for CASSYPDRAAF.